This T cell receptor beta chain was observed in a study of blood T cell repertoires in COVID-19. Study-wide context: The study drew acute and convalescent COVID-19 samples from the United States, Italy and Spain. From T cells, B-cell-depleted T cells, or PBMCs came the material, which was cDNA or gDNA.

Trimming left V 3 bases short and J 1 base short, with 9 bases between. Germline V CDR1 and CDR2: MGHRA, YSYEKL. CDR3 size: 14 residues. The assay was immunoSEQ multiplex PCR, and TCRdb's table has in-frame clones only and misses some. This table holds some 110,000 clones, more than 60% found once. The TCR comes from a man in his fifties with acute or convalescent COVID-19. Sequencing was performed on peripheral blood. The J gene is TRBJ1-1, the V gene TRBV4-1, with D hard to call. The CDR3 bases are TGCGCCAGCAGCCATGCGGTCGGGAACACTGAAGCTTTCTTT. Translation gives CASSHAVGNTEAFF.